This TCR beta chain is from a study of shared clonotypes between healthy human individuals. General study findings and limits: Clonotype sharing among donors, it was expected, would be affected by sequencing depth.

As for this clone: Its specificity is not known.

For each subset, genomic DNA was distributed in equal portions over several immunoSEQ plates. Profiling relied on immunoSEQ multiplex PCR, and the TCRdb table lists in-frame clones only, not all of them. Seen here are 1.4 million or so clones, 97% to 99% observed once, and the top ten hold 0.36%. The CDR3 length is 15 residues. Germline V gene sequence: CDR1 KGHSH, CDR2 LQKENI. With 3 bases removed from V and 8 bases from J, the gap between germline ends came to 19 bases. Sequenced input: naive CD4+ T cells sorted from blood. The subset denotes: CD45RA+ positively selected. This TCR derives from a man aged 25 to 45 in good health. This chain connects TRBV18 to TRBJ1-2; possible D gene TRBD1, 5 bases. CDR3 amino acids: CASSPETDSRSGYTF. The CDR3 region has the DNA TGTGCCAGCTCACCGGAAACCGACAGTCGGTCCGGCTACACCTTC.